The 5 T cell receptor beta chains in this list originate from one sample, sequenced in a study of vaccination effects on CD4 cells after COVID-19. TCRdb keeps only in-frame clones here, not all; method: immunoSEQ multiplex PCR. The sample carries around 45,000 clones, roughly 79% recorded once. In the ViraFEST assay, antigen-specific CD4+ clonotypes were identified by expansion after peptide-pool stimulation. Once cultured for roughly ten days, the cells underwent separation to obtain CD4+ T cells. None of the vaccinated had previously contracted SARS-CoV-2, and their nucleocapsid antibodies tested negative. These receptors lack a known antigen. The material sequenced was CD4+ T cells from PBMCs cultured with SARS-CoV-2 spike peptides, taken before COVID-19 vaccination. These receptors all come from a human donor who received a COVID-19 vaccine.

The DNA of the CDR3 is TGTGCCACCAGTGATCGGGTTACAAACAGGGAGCTGTTTTTT. The encoded protein is CATSDRVTNRELFF. The V gene is TRBV24-1, the J gene TRBJ2-2, with D unresolved. Germline CDR1 KGHDR, CDR2 SFDVKD. This CDR3 has 14 amino acids. The germline V and J ends were trimmed by 3 bases and 9 bases, with 13 bases remaining between them.

The V call is TRBV7-8, the J call TRBJ2-7, with D hard to call. Trimming took off 1 base at V and 6 bases at J, with 10 bases between the two ends. This CDR3 has 13 amino acids. Germline assignment: CDR1 SGHVS and CDR2 FQNEAQ. CDR3 region: CASSLEQSGEQYV. The CDR3 DNA follows: TGTGCCAGCAGCTTAGAGCAGTCTGGCGAGCAGTACGTC.

This chain uses TRBV5-1 with TRBJ1-2, with D unresolved. CDR3 size: 13 residues. Germline CDR1 and CDR2: SGHRS and YFSETQ. The V end lost 4 bases, the J end lost 2 bases, and 9 bases lay between the germline ends. The CDR3: CASSADGNYGYTF. CDR3 in DNA: TGCGCCAGCAGCGCAGACGGCAACTATGGCTACACCTTC.

This chain links TRBV10-2 with TRBJ2-7, with 7 bases that match TRBD2. The CDR3 covers 15 residues. Germline-derived CDR1 and CDR2 are WSHSY and SAAADI. CDR3 nucleotides: TGCGCCAGTAGTGTCGGCGGGGGAAGCTCCTACGAGCAGTACGTC. Its protein product is CASSVGGGSSYEQYV.

The chain joins TRBV28 to TRBJ2-7, with D maybe TRBD1 (6 bases). Trimming took 4 bases from V and 8 from J, leaving 21 bases between them. Germline CDR1 and CDR2: MDHEN and SYDVKM. The CDR3 is 15 residues long. CDR3 loop: CASSSPTGLSRKQYV. CDR3 nucleotides: TGTGCCAGCAGTTCCCCGACAGGACTTTCGCGAAAGCAGTACGTC.